The 7 T cell receptor beta chains below were found in one sample sequenced in a study of radiation and T cells in renal cell carcinoma. The time point denotes: baseline pretreatment blood. Treatment in this sample: 15 Gy SBRT to primary tumor, nephrectomy 4 weeks later. Profiling relied on immunoSEQ multiplex PCR, and the TCRdb table lists in-frame clones only, not all of them. The data contain more than 140,000 clones, less than 90% of them singletons. The specimen comprised blood, sampled from a patient whose treatment included radiotherapy and nephrectomy. Receptors originate from a woman aged 50 to 60 with renal cell carcinoma.

The V gene is TRBV5-4, the J gene TRBJ1-3; D is uncertain. Trimming took off 2 bases at V and 4 bases at J, with 16 bases between the two ends. Per germline, CDR1 SGHNT and CDR2 YYREEE (reference sequence). The CDR3 length is 16 residues. In nucleotides, the CDR3 is TGTGCCAGCAGCTTAAGAGCCGGGCAGGTCGGAAACACCATATATTTT. It codes for CASSLRAGQVGNTIYF.

Worth noting for this clone: One end of the junction varies from germline; a read error may be responsible. The genes are TRBV13 and TRBJ2-5; no firm D call. Germline V lookup: CDR1 PRHDT, CDR2 FYEKMQ (reference sequence). The CDR3 covers 11 residues. The CDR3 DNA sequence: TGTGCCAGCAGCGTAGGGGAGACCCAGTACTTC. This codes for CASSVGETQYF.

V is TRBV6-5 and J is TRBJ1-2; 10 bases agree with TRBD1. CDR3 size: 14 residues. CDR1 MNHEY and CDR2 SVGAGI come from the germline V gene. The J segment lost 5 bases and the V segment lost 7 bases, leaving 7 bases of the junction unmatched. The CDR3 loop reads CASKDRGRSYGYTF. In nucleotides, the CDR3 is TGTGCCAGCAAAGACAGGGGGCGGTCATATGGCTACACCTTC.

The V call is TRBV15, the J call TRBJ2-7; 7 bases are shared with TRBD2. The J segment lost 2 bases and the V segment lost 1 base, leaving 8 bases of the junction unmatched. CDR3 size: 16 residues. CDR1 LNHNV and CDR2 YYDKDF come from the germline V gene (reference sequence). In DNA form, the CDR3 reads TGTGCCACCAGCAGAGTTGCGGCTAGCGGACCCTACGAGCAGTACTTC. This sequence encodes CATSRVAASGPYEQYF.

J is TRBJ2-7 and V is TRBV5-1; perhaps TRBD2 as D (6 bases). CDR1 is SGHRS and CDR2 is YFSETQ in the germline V gene. Deletions cut 7 bases from V and 3 bases from J, with 14 bases between. The CDR3 is made up of 13 amino acids. In DNA, the CDR3 is TGCGCCAGCGGCCTGGACGGGAGCTACGAGCAGTACTTC. This translates into CASGLDGSYEQYF.

The chain couples TRBV11-3 to TRBJ2-7, with 13 positions matching TRBD2. CDR3 size: 14 residues. Germline V gives CDR1 SGHNT, CDR2 YENEEA. The V and J ends lost 3 bases and 6 bases, in that order; junction bases with no gene match: 2. CDR3 nucleotides: TGTGCCAGCAGCTTTGGACTAGCGGGGGCCGAGCAGTACTTC. Amino acid sequence: CASSFGLAGAEQYF.

The chain is built from TRBV10-3 and TRBJ1-5; D remains unclear. V lost 7 bases to trimming and J lost 0 bases, with 7 bases between them. CDR1 and CDR2 (germline): ENHRY, SYGVKD. The CDR3 sequence is 13 residues long. In DNA, the CDR3 is TGTGCCATCAAAAAGGATAGCAATCAGCCCCAGCATTTT. Protein: CAIKKDSNQPQHF.